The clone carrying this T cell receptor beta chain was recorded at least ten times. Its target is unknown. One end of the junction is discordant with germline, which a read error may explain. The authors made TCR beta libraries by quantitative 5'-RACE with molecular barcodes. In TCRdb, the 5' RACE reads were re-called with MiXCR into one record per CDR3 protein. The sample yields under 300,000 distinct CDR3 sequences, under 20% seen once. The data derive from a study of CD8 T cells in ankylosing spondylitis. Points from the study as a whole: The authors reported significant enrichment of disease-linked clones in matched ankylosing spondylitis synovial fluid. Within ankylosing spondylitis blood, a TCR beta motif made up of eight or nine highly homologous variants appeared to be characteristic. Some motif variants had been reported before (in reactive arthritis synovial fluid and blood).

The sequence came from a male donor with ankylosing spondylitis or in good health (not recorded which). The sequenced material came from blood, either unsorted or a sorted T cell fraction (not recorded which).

The CDR3 spells CSVEGPGAPINEQFF. In nucleotides, the CDR3 is TGCAGCGTCGAAGGACCGGGGGCCCCCATTAATGAGCAGTTCTTC. The chain joins TRBV29-1 to TRBJ2-1; D is perhaps TRBD1 or TRBD2 (6 bases each). Germline V gene lookup returns CDR1 SQVTM and CDR2 ANQGSEA. This CDR3 is 15 amino acids long.